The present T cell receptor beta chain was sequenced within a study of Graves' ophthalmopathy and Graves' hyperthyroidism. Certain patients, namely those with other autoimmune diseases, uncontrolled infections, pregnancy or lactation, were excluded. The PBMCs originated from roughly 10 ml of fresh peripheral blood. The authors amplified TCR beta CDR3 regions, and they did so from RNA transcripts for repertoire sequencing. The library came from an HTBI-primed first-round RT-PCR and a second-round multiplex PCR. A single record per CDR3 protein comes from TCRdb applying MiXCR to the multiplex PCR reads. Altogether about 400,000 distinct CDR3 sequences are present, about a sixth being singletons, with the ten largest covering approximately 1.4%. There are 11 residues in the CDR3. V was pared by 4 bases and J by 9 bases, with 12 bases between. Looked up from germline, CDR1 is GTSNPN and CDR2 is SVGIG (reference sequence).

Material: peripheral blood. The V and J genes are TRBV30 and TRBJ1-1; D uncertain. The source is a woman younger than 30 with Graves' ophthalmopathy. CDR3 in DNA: TGTGCCTGGATTCGAGACCCCAAAGCTTTCTTT. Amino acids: CAWIRDPKAFF. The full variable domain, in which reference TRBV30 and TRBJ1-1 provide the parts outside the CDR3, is SQTIHQWPATLVQPVGSPLSLECTVEGTSNPNLYWYRQAAGRGLQLLFYSVGIGQISSEVPQNLSASRPQDRQFILSSKKLLLSDSGFYLCAWIRDPKAFFGQGTRLTVV.